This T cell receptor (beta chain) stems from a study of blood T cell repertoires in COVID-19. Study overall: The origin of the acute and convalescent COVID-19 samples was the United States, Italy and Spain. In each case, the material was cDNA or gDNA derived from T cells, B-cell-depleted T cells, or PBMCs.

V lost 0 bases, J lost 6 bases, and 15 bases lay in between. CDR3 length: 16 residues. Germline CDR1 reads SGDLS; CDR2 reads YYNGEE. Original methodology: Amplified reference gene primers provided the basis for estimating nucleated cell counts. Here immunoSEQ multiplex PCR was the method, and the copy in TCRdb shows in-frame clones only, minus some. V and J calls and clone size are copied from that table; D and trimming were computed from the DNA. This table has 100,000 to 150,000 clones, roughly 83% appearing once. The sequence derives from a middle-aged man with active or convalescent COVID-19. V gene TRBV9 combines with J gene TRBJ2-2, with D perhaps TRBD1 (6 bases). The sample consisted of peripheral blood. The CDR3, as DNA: TGTGCCAGCAGCGTAGTTGACTCAGGGGTATCCGGGGAGCTGTTTTTT. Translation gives CASSVVDSGVSGELFF.